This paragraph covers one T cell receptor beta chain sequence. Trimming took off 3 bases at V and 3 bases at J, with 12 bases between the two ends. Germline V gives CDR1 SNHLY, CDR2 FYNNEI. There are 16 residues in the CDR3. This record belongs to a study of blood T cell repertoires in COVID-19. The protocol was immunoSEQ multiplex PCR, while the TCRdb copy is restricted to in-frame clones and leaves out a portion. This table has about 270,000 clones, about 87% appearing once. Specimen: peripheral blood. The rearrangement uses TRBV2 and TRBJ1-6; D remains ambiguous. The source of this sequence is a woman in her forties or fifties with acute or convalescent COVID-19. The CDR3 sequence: CASSDSAGVYNSPLHF. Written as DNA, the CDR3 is TGTGCCAGCAGTGATTCGGCAGGCGTCTATAATTCACCCCTCCACTTT.